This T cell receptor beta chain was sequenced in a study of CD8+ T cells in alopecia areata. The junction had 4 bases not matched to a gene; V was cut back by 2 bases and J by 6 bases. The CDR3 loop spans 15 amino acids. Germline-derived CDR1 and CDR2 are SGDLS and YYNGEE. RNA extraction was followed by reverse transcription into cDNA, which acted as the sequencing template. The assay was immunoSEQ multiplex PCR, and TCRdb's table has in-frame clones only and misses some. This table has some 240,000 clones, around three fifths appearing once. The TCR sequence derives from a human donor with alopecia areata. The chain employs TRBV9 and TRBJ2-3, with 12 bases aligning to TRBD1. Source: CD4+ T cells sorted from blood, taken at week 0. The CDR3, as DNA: TGTGCCAGCAGCGTCCGGGACAGGGGGCATGATACGCAGTATTTT. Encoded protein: CASSVRDRGHDTQYF.